The TCR beta chain under discussion was sequenced for a study of T-cell memory formation after mild COVID-19. Study summary: Among the donors, TCR clusters were largely specific to each donor.

CDR1 is SGHTA, CDR2 FQGNSA, per germline. This CDR3 region has 15 residues. V dropped 5 bases and J dropped 2 bases, with 13 bases sitting between them. TCRdb reanalysed the 5' RACE reads using MiXCR and keeps one entry per CDR3 protein. Here the sample spans nearly 350,000 distinct CDR3 sequences, roughly 13% being singletons. Sequencing was carried out using PBMCs or a T cell subset sorted from them (not recorded which). V and J are TRBV7-2 and TRBJ1-5; D might be TRBD1 (6 bases). This receptor was taken from a young man who had mild COVID-19 (a few samples of this study predate the infection). Cell type and time point are not known. CDR3 loop: CASSDRGGGNQPQHF. The CDR3 bases are TGTGCCAGCAGCGACCGAGGGGGGGGCAATCAGCCCCAGCATTTT. Combining the CDR3 with reference TRBV7-2 and TRBJ1-5 gives the whole variable domain GAGVSQSPSNKVTEKGKDVELRCDPISGHTALYWYRQSLGQGLEFLIYFQGNSAPDKSGLPSDRFSAERTGGSVSTLTIQRTQQEDSAVYLCASSDRGGGNQPQHFGDGTRLSIL.